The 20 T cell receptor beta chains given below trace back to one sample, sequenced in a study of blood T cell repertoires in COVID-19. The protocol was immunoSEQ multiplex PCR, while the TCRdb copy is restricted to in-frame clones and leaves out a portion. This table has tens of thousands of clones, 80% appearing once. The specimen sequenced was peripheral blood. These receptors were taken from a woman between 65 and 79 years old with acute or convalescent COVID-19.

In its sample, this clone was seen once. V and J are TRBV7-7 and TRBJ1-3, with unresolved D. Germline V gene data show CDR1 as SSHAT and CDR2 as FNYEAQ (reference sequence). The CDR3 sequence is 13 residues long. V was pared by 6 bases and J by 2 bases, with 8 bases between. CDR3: CASSTGTGNTIYF. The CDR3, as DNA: TGTGCCAGCAGTACCGGGACTGGAAACACCATATATTTT.

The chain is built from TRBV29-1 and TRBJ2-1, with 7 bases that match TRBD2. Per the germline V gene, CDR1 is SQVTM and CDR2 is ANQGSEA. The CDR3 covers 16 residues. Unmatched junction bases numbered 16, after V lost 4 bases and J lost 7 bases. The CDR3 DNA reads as TGCAGCGTTGTACCCGTCGTGAGCGGGGTCGGGAATGAGCAGTTCTTC. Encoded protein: CSVVPVVSGVGNEQFF.

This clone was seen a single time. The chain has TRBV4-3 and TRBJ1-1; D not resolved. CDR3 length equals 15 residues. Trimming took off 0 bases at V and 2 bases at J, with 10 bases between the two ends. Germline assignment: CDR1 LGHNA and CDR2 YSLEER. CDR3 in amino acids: CASSQEAGSNTEAFF. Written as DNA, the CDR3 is TGCGCCAGCAGCCAAGAGGCAGGTTCCAACACTGAAGCTTTCTTT.

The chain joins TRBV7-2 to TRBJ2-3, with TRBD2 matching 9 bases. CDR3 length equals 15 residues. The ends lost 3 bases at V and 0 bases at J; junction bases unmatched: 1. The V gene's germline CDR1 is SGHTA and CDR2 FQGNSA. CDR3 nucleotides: TGTGCCAGCAGCTTGGGACTAGCTAGCACAGATACGCAGTATTTT. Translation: CASSLGLASTDTQYF.

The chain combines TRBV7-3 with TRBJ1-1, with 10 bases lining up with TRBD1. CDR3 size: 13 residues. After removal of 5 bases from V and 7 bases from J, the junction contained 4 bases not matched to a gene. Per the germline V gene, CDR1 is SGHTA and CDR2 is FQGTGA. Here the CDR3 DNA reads TGTGCCAGCAGCATCGACAGGGGGCTTGAAGCTTTCTTT. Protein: CASSIDRGLEAFF.

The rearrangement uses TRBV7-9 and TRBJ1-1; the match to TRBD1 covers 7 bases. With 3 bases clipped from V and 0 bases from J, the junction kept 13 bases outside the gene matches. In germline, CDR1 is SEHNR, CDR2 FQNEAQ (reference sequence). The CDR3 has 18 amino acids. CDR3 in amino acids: CASSFSLGQYFMNTEAFF. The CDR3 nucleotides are TGTGCCAGCAGCTTTTCCCTGGGACAGTATTTTATGAACACTGAAGCTTTCTTT.

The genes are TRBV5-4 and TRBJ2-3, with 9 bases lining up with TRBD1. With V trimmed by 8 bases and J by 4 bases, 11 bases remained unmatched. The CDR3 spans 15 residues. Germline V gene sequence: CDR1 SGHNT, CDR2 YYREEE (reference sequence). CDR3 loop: CASSPGGQGSDTQYF. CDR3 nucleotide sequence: TGTGCCAGTTCGCCGGGGGGACAGGGATCAGATACGCAGTATTTT.

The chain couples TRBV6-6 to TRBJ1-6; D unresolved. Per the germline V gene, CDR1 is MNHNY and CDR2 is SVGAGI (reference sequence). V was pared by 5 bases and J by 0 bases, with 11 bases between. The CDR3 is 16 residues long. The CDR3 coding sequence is TGTGCCAGCAGTAGGACCGGGAGCTCCTATAATTCACCCCTCCACTTT. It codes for CASSRTGSSYNSPLHF.

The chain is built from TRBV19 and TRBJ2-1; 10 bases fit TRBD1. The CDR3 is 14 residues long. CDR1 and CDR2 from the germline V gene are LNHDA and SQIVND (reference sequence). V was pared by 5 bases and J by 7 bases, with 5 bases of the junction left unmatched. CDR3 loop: CASSVGTGVNEQFF. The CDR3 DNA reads TGTGCCAGTAGTGTCGGGACAGGGGTAAATGAGCAGTTCTTC.

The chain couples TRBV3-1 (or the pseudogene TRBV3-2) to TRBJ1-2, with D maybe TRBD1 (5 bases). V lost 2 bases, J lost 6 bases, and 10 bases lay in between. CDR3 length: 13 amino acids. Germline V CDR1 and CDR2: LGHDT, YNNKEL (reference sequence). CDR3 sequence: CASSQLQGDGYTF. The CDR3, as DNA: TGTGCCAGCAGCCAACTGCAGGGTGATGGCTACACCTTC.

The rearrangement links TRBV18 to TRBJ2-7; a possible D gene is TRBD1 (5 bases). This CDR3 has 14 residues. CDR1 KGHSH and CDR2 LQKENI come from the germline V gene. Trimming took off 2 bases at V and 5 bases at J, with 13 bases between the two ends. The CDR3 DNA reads TGTGCCAGCTCACCAACCTCAGGGTACCACGAGCAGTACTTC. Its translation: CASSPTSGYHEQYF. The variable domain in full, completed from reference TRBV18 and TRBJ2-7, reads NAGVMQNPRHLVRRRGQEARLRCSPMKGHSHVYWYRQLPEEGLKFMVYLQKENIIDESGMPKERFSAEFPKEGPSILRIQQVVRGDSAAYFCASSPTSGYHEQYFGPGTRLTVT.

This chain's CDR3 is CASSLGLARETQYF. The CDR3, as DNA: TGTGCCAGCAGTTTGGGACTAGCGCGGGAGACCCAGTACTTC. This chain uses TRBV6-5 with TRBJ2-5, with 10 bases matching TRBD2. Germline trimming cut 4 bases from V and 5 bases from J; bases unmatched to any gene: 4. CDR1 and CDR2 from the germline V gene are MNHEY and SVGAGI. The CDR3 runs 14 residues.

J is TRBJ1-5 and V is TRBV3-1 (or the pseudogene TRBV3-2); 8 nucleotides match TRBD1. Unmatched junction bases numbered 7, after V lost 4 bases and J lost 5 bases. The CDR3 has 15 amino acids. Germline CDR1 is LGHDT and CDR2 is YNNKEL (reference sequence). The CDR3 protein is CASSLGTGYDQPQHF. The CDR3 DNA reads TGTGCCAGCAGCCTTGGGACAGGCTACGATCAGCCCCAGCATTTT.

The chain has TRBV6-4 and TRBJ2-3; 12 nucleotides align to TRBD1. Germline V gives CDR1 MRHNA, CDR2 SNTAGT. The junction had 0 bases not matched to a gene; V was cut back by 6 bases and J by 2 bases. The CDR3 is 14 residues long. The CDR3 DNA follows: TGTGCCAGCAGGGGACAGGGGGCCACAGATACGCAGTATTTT. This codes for CASRGQGATDTQYF.

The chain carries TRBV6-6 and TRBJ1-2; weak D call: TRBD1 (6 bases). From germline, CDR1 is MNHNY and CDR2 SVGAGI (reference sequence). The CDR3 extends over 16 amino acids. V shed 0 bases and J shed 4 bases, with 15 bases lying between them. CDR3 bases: TGTGCCAGCAGTTACTCCACAGGGCTCTTAACCTATGGCTACACCTTC. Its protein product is CASSYSTGLLTYGYTF.

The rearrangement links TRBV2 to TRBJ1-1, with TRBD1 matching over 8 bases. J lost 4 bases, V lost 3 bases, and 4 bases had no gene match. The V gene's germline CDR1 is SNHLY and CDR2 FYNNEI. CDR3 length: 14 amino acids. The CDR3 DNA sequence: TGTGCCAGCAGTGAGACTACAGGGGGCACTGAAGCTTTCTTT. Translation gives CASSETTGGTEAFF. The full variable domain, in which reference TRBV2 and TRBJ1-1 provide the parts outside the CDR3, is EPEVTQTPSHQVTQMGQEVILRCVPISNHLYFYWYRQILGQKVEFLVSFYNNEISEKSEIFDDQFSVERPDGSNFTLKIRSTKLEDSAMYFCASSETTGGTEAFFGQGTRLTVV.

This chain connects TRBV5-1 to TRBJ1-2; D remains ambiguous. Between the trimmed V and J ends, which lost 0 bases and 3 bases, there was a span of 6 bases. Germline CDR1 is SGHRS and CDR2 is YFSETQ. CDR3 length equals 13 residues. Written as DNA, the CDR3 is TGCGCCAGCAGCTTGGCCGCAGACTATGGCTACACCTTC. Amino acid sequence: CASSLAADYGYTF.

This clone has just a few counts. The CDR3 nucleotides read TGTGCCAGCAGCTCCGGACAGCATCAGAACACTGAAGCTTTCTTT. Protein: CASSSGQHQNTEAFF. The rearrangement joins TRBV7-2 to TRBJ1-1; D is possibly TRBD1 (6 bases). Germline lookup yields CDR1 SGHTA and CDR2 FQGNSA. The CDR3 consists of 15 residues. V was clipped by 4 bases and J by 1 base, with 13 bases between them.

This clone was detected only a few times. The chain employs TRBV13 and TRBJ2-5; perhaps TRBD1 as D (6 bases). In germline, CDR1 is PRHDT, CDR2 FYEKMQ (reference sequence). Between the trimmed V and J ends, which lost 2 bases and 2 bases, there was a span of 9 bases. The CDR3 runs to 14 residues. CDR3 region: CASSLRQEQETQYF. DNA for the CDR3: TGTGCCAGCAGCTTAAGACAGGAGCAAGAGACCCAGTACTTC.

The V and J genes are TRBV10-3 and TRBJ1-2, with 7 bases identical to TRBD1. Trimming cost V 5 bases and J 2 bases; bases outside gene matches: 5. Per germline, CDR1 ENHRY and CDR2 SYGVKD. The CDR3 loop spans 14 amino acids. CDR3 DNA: TGTGCCATCAGTCCAGGGACAGAGAACTATGGCTACACCTTC. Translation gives CAISPGTENYGYTF.